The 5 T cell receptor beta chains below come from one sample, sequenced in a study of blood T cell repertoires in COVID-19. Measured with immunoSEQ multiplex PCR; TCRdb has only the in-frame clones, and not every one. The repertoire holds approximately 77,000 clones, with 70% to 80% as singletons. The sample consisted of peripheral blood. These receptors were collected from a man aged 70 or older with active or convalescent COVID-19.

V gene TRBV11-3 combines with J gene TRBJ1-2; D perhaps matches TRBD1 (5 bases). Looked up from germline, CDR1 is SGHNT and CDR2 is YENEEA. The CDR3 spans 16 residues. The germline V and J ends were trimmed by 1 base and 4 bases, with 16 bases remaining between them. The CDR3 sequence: CASSLAGGTETYGYTF. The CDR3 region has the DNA TGTGCCAGCAGCTTAGCGGGCGGGACTGAAACCTATGGCTACACCTTC.

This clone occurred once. The CDR3 DNA sequence: TGTGCCAGCAGCTTTAGACAGAATTCACCCCTCCACTTT. Translation gives CASSFRQNSPLHF. The chain uses TRBV13 and TRBJ1-6; tentatively, D is TRBD1 (5 bases). Germline-derived CDR1 and CDR2 are PRHDT and FYEKMQ (reference sequence). Trimming removed 3 bases from V and 7 bases from J, with 7 bases in between. CDR3 length: 13 residues.

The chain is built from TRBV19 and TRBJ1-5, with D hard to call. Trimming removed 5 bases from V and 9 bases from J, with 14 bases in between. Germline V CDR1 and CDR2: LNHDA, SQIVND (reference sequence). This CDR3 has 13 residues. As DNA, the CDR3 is TGTGCCAGTAGTCAGGACTCGGATACGCCCCAGCATTTT. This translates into CASSQDSDTPQHF.

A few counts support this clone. The CDR3 DNA reads as TGTGCCAGTAGTTCACAGGACGGGAGCAATCAGCCCCAGCATTTT. Protein: CASSSQDGSNQPQHF. The chain recombines TRBV19 with TRBJ1-5, with D perhaps TRBD1 (5 bases). Per germline, CDR1 LNHDA and CDR2 SQIVND (reference sequence). This CDR3 comprises 15 residues. The germline V and J ends were trimmed by 5 bases and 1 base, with 12 bases remaining between them.

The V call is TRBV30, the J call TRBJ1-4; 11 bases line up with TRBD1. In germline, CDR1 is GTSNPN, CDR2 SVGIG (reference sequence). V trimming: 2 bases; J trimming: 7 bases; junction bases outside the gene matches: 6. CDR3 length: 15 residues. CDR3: CAWSRGQGAGEKLFF. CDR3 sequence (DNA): TGTGCCTGGAGTAGAGGACAGGGGGCGGGTGAAAAACTGTTTTTT. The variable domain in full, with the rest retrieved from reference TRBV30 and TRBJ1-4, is SQTIHQWPATLVQPVGSPLSLECTVEGTSNPNLYWYRQAAGRGLQLLFYSVGIGQISSEVPQNLSASRPQDRQFILSSKKLLLSDSGFYLCAWSRGQGAGEKLFFGSGTQLSVL.